The 28 T cell receptor beta chains given below trace back to one sample, sequenced in a study of beta chain features in type 1 diabetes. General observations from the study: TCRB CDR3s from Type 1 diabetes patients were moderately but significantly shorter in all four CD4+ subsets.

The antigens these receptors bind are not known. TCRB transcripts that were expressed got sequenced, as all of the isolated RNA had been reverse transcribed. The assay was immunoSEQ multiplex PCR, and TCRdb's table has in-frame clones only and misses some. Of about 160,000 clones listed, around 7.9% are singletons. The sample consisted of central memory CD4+ T cells from blood. The receptors were sampled from a man between 18 and 35 years old with type 1 diabetes.

V and J are TRBV18 and TRBJ1-5, with D maybe TRBD1 (6 bases). Per germline, CDR1 KGHSH and CDR2 LQKENI. The CDR3 covers 13 residues. With 6 bases removed from V and 9 bases from J, the gap between germline ends came to 15 bases. The CDR3 DNA is TGTGCCAGCTCCCAGACAGGCCCCGTGCCCCAGCATTTT. Translating gives CASSQTGPVPQHF. The full variable domain, in which reference TRBV18 and TRBJ1-5 provide the parts outside the CDR3, is NAGVMQNPRHLVRRRGQEARLRCSPMKGHSHVYWYRQLPEEGLKFMVYLQKENIIDESGMPKERFSAEFPKEGPSILRIQQVVRGDSAAYFCASSQTGPVPQHFGDGTRLSIL.

This clone turned up a few times. Other DNA variants within this sample encode the same CDR3. The V gene is TRBV7-2, the J gene TRBJ1-2; 8 bases match TRBD1. Germline-derived CDR1 and CDR2 are SGHTA and FQGNSA. The CDR3 covers 13 residues. V was pared by 5 bases and J by 7 bases, with 6 bases of the junction left unmatched. The CDR3 reads CASSPDRGGGYTF. The CDR3 region has the DNA TGTGCCAGCAGCCCCGACAGGGGCGGTGGCTACACCTTC.

In DNA form, the CDR3 reads TGTGCCTGGAGTGTACGGAATGGGCAGGGGGCAGGAGAGACCCAGTACTTC. Protein sequence: CAWSVRNGQGAGETQYF. The V call is TRBV30, the J call TRBJ2-5; the match to TRBD1 covers 8 bases. This CDR3 is 17 amino acids long. V shed 0 bases and J 4 bases; nucleotides not matched to a gene: 13. Germline loops: CDR1 GTSNPN, CDR2 SVGIG (reference sequence).

This clone occurred a few times. V usage is TRBV27 and J usage is TRBJ2-1; a possible D gene is TRBD2 (5 bases). Trimming shortened V by 5 bases and J by 6 bases, and 17 bases separated the two germline ends. This CDR3 comprises 15 residues. Germline assignment: CDR1 MNHEY and CDR2 SMNVEV (reference sequence). DNA for the CDR3: TGTGCCAGCAGTCTCCAGGCGGTTGGGAGCAATGAGCAGTTCTTC. Translated: CASSLQAVGSNEQFF.

V and J are TRBV30 and TRBJ1-2; TRBD1 matches at 10 bases. Trimming cost V 2 bases and J 8 bases; bases outside gene matches: 11. The V gene's germline CDR1 is GTSNPN and CDR2 SVGIG (reference sequence). The CDR3 is 15 amino acids. Written as DNA, the CDR3 is TGTGCCTGGAGTCCCATTGACAGGGGGCATGGGGGCTACACCTTC. Its translation: CAWSPIDRGHGGYTF.

This clone was seen a few times. The CDR3 spells CASSLGRVGSNTEAFF. CDR3 nucleotides: TGTGCCAGCAGCTTAGGCAGGGTGGGATCGAACACTGAAGCTTTCTTT. This rearrangement joins TRBV7-2 to TRBJ1-1, with D tentatively TRBD1 (5 bases). This CDR3 contains 16 residues. Germline V CDR1 and CDR2: SGHTA, FQGNSA. V lost 1 base and J lost 1, with 13 bases in between.

This clone appeared a few times. The CDR3 loop is CASSVSGTDTQYF. The DNA for the CDR3 is TGTGCCAGCAGTGTTAGCGGCACAGATACGCAGTATTTT. The V call is TRBV28, the J call TRBJ2-3, with a possible D match to TRBD2 (5 bases). The V and J ends lost 5 bases and 1 base respectively, with 7 bases between them. Per the germline V gene, CDR1 is MDHEN and CDR2 is SYDVKM. The CDR3 contains 13 residues.

This clone was detected only a few times. This rearrangement joins TRBV29-1 to TRBJ2-7; 7 bases align to TRBD1. Germline V CDR1 and CDR2: SQVTM, ANQGSEA. The V gene end was trimmed by 1 base and the J gene end by 6 bases; junction bases not matched to a gene: 12. This CDR3 comprises 15 residues. The CDR3 DNA is TGCAGCGTTGAAGTTTCTCACAGGGGAAACGGCGAGCAGTACTTC. It yields the protein CSVEVSHRGNGEQYF.

CDR3 nucleotides: TGCGCCAGCAGTGAGCAGGGGAATGGCTACACCTTC. This encodes CASSEQGNGYTF. The chain is built from TRBV10-2 and TRBJ1-2, with a weak D call TRBD1 (6 bases). CDR1 is WSHSY, CDR2 SAAADI, per germline. V was pared by 2 bases and J by 6 bases, with 7 bases between. The CDR3 consists of 12 residues.

The gene calls are TRBV28 and TRBJ1-2, with 7 bases fitting TRBD1. Germline V lookup: CDR1 MDHEN, CDR2 SYDVKM. The CDR3 runs 12 residues. CDR3 protein: CASGQSNYGYTF. As DNA, the CDR3 is TGTGCTTCGGGACAGTCTAACTATGGCTACACCTTC.

This clone was picked up a small number of times. V usage is TRBV15 and J usage is TRBJ2-6; 10 bases align to TRBD2. Germline loops: CDR1 LNHNV, CDR2 YYDKDF (reference sequence). V dropped 5 bases and J dropped 0; count of bases not matched to a gene: 7. The CDR3 is made up of 18 amino acids. The CDR3 protein is CATSVGLADVSGANVLTF. The CDR3 bases are TGTGCCACCAGCGTCGGACTAGCGGACGTCTCTGGGGCCAACGTCCTGACTTTC.

The V and J genes are TRBV4-1 and TRBJ2-7, with TRBD2 matching over 9 bases. The CDR3 runs to 15 residues. Trimming cost V 0 bases and J 4 bases; bases outside gene matches: 4. Germline CDR1 and CDR2: MGHRA and YSYEKL. CDR3 region: CASSQDNSGGYEQYF. The CDR3 DNA reads as TGCGCCAGCAGCCAAGATAATAGCGGGGGTTACGAGCAGTACTTC.

The table lists this clone with a few counts. The chain joins TRBV6-5 to TRBJ2-1; no clear D gene. The CDR3 runs 15 residues. V lost 6 bases to trimming and J lost 6 bases, with 18 bases between them. Germline V gene data show CDR1 as MNHEY and CDR2 as SVGAGI. In nucleotides, the CDR3 is TGTGCCAGCAGCCCCGGGTTTATAACGGGCAATGAGCAGTTCTTC. This sequence encodes CASSPGFITGNEQFF.

This clone appeared a few times. This chain links TRBV7-2 with TRBJ1-2; 9 bases align to TRBD1. CDR3 length: 14 amino acids. V shed 2 bases and J 8 bases; nucleotides not matched to a gene: 6. The germline CDR1 and CDR2 sequences are SGHTA and FQGNSA. The CDR3 sequence: CASSLRDRDGGYTF. CDR3 in DNA: TGTGCCAGCAGCTTAAGGGACAGGGACGGGGGCTACACCTTC.

This chain joins TRBV10-3 and TRBJ1-6; TRBD1 agrees at 7 bases. With 6 bases clipped from V and 10 bases from J, the junction kept 12 bases outside the gene matches. CDR3 size: 15 residues. CDR1 and CDR2 from the germline V gene are ENHRY and SYGVKD. The CDR3 DNA sequence: TGTGCCATCAGCCAGGGGGAAGGGAGTAAATCACCCCTCCACTTT. Protein sequence: CAISQGEGSKSPLHF.

This clone was picked up a small number of times. The V call is TRBV18, the J call TRBJ2-6; perhaps TRBD1 as D (5 bases). Trimming took 3 bases from V and 2 from J, leaving 17 bases between them. CDR3 length: 18 amino acids. Germline CDR1 reads KGHSH; CDR2 reads LQKENI. CDR3 sequence: CASSPPILTAPGANVLTF. CDR3 DNA: TGTGCCAGCTCACCGCCGATCTTGACAGCCCCTGGGGCCAACGTCCTGACTTTC.

V is TRBV15 and J is TRBJ2-3; TRBD1 is a possible D gene (5 bases). The CDR3 spans 15 residues. With 1 base removed from V and 2 bases from J, the gap between germline ends came to 10 bases. Germline V gives CDR1 LNHNV, CDR2 YYDKDF (reference sequence). CDR3 sequence (DNA): TGTGCCACCAGCAGAGGCCAGGGCCCCACAGATACGCAGTATTTT. Amino acids: CATSRGQGPTDTQYF. Looking up the rest from reference TRBV15 and TRBJ2-3 gives the full variable domain: DAMVIQNPRYQVTQFGKPVTLSCSQTLNHNVMYWYQQKSSQAPKLLFHYYDKDFNNEADTPDNFQSRRPNTSFCFLDIRSPGLGDTAMYLCATSRGQGPTDTQYFGPGTRLTVL.

In its sample, this clone was seen a few times. The V call is TRBV9, the J call TRBJ2-1; perhaps TRBD1 as D (6 bases). Germline V lookup: CDR1 SGDLS, CDR2 YYNGEE. Between the trimmed V and J ends, which lost 0 bases and 5 bases, there was a span of 12 bases. The CDR3 contains 15 residues. The CDR3 sequence: CASSVGGTTNNEQFF. The CDR3 DNA follows: TGTGCCAGCAGCGTAGGAGGGACAACTAACAATGAGCAGTTCTTC.

This clone was observed a few times. This sequence joins TRBV29-1 and TRBJ1-5; tentative D call: TRBD1 (6 bases). In germline, CDR1 is SQVTM, CDR2 ANQGSEA. Trimming shortened V by 6 bases and J by 7 bases, and 34 bases separated the two germline ends. This CDR3 contains 19 residues. CDR3 sequence: CSVTDRLWELVGARQPQHF. CDR3 bases: TGCAGCGTAACAGACAGGCTGTGGGAGCTAGTTGGAGCCCGCCAGCCCCAGCATTTT.

There are a few counts of this clone. This chain links TRBV7-2 with TRBJ1-6; 8 nucleotides line up with TRBD1. V was pared by 4 bases and J by 2 bases, with 7 bases of the junction left unmatched. Germline values: CDR1 SGHTA, CDR2 FQGNSA. The CDR3 is made up of 17 amino acids. As DNA, the CDR3 is TGTGCCAGCAGCTCCGACAGGGGTTCAACCTATAATTCACCCCTCCACTTT. Amino acid sequence: CASSSDRGSTYNSPLHF.

There are a few counts of this clone. V and J are TRBV11-2 and TRBJ2-5, with 11 bases identical to TRBD2. The DNA matches TRBJ2-7 better at its end, which makes the J call doubtful. Per germline, CDR1 SGHAT and CDR2 FQNNGV. CDR3 length: 13 residues. The CDR3 sequence is CASSTGLADEQYF. The CDR3 bases are TGTGCCAGCAGCACGGGACTAGCGGACGAGCAGTACTTC.

The genes are TRBV30 and TRBJ1-2; 8 bases fit TRBD1. From germline, CDR1 is GTSNPN and CDR2 SVGIG (reference sequence). There are 14 residues in the CDR3. Trimming removed 0 bases from V and 4 bases from J; junction bases left unmatched: 4. In DNA, the CDR3 is TGTGCCTGGAGTGTAAACAGGGGGGCCTATGGCTACACCTTC. This sequence encodes CAWSVNRGAYGYTF.

This clone was observed many times. The same CDR3 is also encoded by other DNA sequences in this sample. V gene TRBV9 combines with J gene TRBJ1-2; no firm D call. The CDR3 spans 14 residues. Trimming removed 0 bases at V and 0 bases at J, with 6 bases between. CDR1 and CDR2 (germline): SGDLS, YYNGEE. The CDR3 reads CASSVGGANYGYTF. The CDR3 DNA reads TGTGCCAGCAGCGTAGGGGGAGCTAACTATGGCTACACCTTC.

This clone has just a few counts. The chain uses TRBV30 and TRBJ1-4, with TRBD1 matching 9 bases. CDR3 size: 14 residues. Germline-derived CDR1 and CDR2 are GTSNPN and SVGIG (reference sequence). Trimming took 2 bases from V and 6 from J; bases not matched to a gene: 4. The CDR3 loop is CAWSTGGADEKLFF. The CDR3 DNA is TGTGCCTGGAGTACAGGGGGCGCAGATGAAAAACTGTTTTTT. The full variable domain, with the rest looked up from reference TRBV30 and TRBJ1-4, is SQTIHQWPATLVQPVGSPLSLECTVEGTSNPNLYWYRQAAGRGLQLLFYSVGIGQISSEVPQNLSASRPQDRQFILSSKKLLLSDSGFYLCAWSTGGADEKLFFGSGTQLSVL.

This clone showed up many times. The chain uses TRBV30 and TRBJ1-2; a possible D gene is TRBD1 (5 bases). V lost 1 base, J lost 7 bases, and 10 bases lay in between. CDR1 and CDR2 (germline): GTSNPN, SVGIG (reference sequence). The length of the CDR3 is 12 residues. The CDR3 DNA follows: TGTGCCTGGAGTGCGGGGGTAGGTGGCTACACCTTC. This codes for CAWSAGVGGYTF.

The chain has TRBV18 and TRBJ2-1; 12 nucleotides match TRBD2. Trimming removed 2 bases from V and 9 bases from J; junction bases left unmatched: 5. CDR1 KGHSH and CDR2 LQKENI come from the germline V gene. This CDR3 has 15 residues. This CDR3 is CASSPSLAGGGEQFF. The DNA of the CDR3 is TGTGCCAGCTCACCAAGTCTAGCGGGAGGGGGTGAGCAGTTCTTC.

The chain has TRBV5-1 and TRBJ2-2; possibly TRBD1 for D (6 bases). Germline-derived CDR1 and CDR2 are SGHRS and YFSETQ. V lost 2 bases to trimming and J lost 0 bases, with 11 bases between them. CDR3 length: 16 amino acids. DNA of the CDR3: TGCGCCAGCAGCTTAATGACAGGATCGAACACCGGGGAGCTGTTTTTT. Its protein product is CASSLMTGSNTGELFF.

This chain connects TRBV15 to TRBJ2-5; D is possibly TRBD2 (6 bases). In germline, CDR1 is LNHNV, CDR2 YYDKDF (reference sequence). Trimming removed 9 bases from V and 5 bases from J, with 13 bases in between. The CDR3 consists of 12 residues. CDR3 sequence: CATPPRGETQYF. CDR3 nucleotides: TGTGCCACTCCCCCACGGGGGGAGACCCAGTACTTC.